This T cell receptor (beta chain) was profiled in a study of cytomegalovirus exposure and HLA in healthy donors. Whole-study context: The study's early data release held some 85 million unique TCRs from HLA-typed donors. Findings and limits, study-wide: In a later analysis, TCR beta V- and J-gene trimming was associated with a missense DCLRE1C variant.

Turning to this clone: Its specificity is unknown.

The PCR contained 60 Vbeta and 13 Jbeta primers. As processed by the authors: A later analysis tallied tens of millions of unique TCR beta chains, about 12 million of them shared. TCRdb's copy holds only in-frame clones and misses some; the assay was immunoSEQ multiplex PCR. V, J and clone size are those of that table, while D and trimming were read from the DNA. This sample has around 85,000 clones, with approximately 74% found just once. Input material: PBMCs. The clonotype originates from a young man in good health and CMV-seropositive.

The CDR3 sequence: CASSQDERENTGELFF. The CDR3 DNA reads TGCGCCAGCAGCCAAGATGAGCGGGAGAACACCGGGGAGCTGTTTTTT. The chain uses TRBV4-1 and TRBJ2-2; 7 bases line up with TRBD2. The CDR3 sequence is 16 residues long. Germline-derived CDR1 and CDR2 are MGHRA and YSYEKL. After removal of 0 bases from V and 1 base from J, the junction contained 2 bases not matched to a gene.